This section outlines one TCR beta chain sequence together with its context. This clonotype was counted at least ten times. The antigen this receptor binds is unknown. No per-base quality is available; no much larger clone lies one base away. The sample belongs to a study of neurological immune-mediated disorders (dated by TCRdb to the late 2010s). Regarding the complete study: Among the roughly 34 multiple sclerosis patients, relapsing-remitting MS was present in some 31 and secondary progressive MS was present in 3. Using UMI-based sequencing, the study compared peripheral blood TCR-beta repertoires from patients with HTLV-I-associated myelopathy (HAM/TSP), patients with multiple sclerosis, and healthy controls. Longitudinal samples, technical triplicates and paired sorted CD4+ and CD8+ T-cell subsets, alongside PBMC samples, were included among the approximately 99 TCR-beta libraries. The cohort included approximately 68 subjects: about 14 with HAM/TSP, some 34 with multiple sclerosis, and 20 healthy controls.

On the study overall, not on this receptor specifically: Phylogenetic analysis grouped repertoires from 18 of 34 MS patients into a cluster of related CDR3 sequences, suggesting a possible repertoire-level signature. No clinical or MRI features were associated with the MS cluster, and the authors said that larger cohorts are needed. Across subjects, expanded clones never shared an identical CDR3 amino acid sequence, which suggests that the TCR-beta repertoires in every group were private. TCR clonal expansion was highest in HAM/TSP patients and lowest in MS patients, with MS patients falling below even healthy controls.

To synthesize cDNA, template-switch 5'RACE was performed with a primer carrying a 10-nucleotide random unique molecular identifier so that each TCR transcript was tagged. Every sequencing run covered 15-18 subjects and yielded more than 170 million TCR-beta sequences. The RNeasy kit was used for extraction of total RNA. The KAPA Real-time Library Amplification kit was used to amplify TCR-beta VDJ regions with primers targeting the TCR constant region and the 5'RACE anchor. A first PCR added sample indexes and Illumina adaptors, and a second PCR then raised library yield. After purification with Ampure beads, the TCR product of roughly 650 bp was size-selected on a 2% E-gel SizeSelection system. Before pooling, library quality was assessed on a Bioanalyzer, concentration was determined with Qubit, and library quantification was performed with the Kapa Library Quantification kit. An Illumina HiSeq 2500 was used to sequence the libraries paired-end at 2 x 150 bp. To increase sequence diversity, about 25-30% phiX was spiked into each library pool. The original pipeline was this. Quality-filtered reads were processed with the UMI-based MiGEC pipeline, which removed over 75% of raw TCR sequences during error correction. IMGT germline references were used for alignment of VDJ genes, and clonotypes were defined by a unique CDR3 amino acid sequence together with V-J genes. VDJtools evaluated clonal expansion, Shannon diversity and CDR3 relatedness (CalcPairwiseDistances, ClusterSamples); CLCbio workbench built phylogenetic trees. Using coefficient-of-variation modelling across technical triplicates, the study counted a clone as expanded if it had at least 8 unique UMIs. TCRdb trimmed public reads at Q25 via fastp, called clones via MiXCR and kept in-frame beta chains. Identical CDR3 proteins give one entry, which carries the most common genes and DNA. TCRdb, not the original authors, processed these V and J calls. Here the sample has over 65,000 distinct CDR3 sequences; roughly 2.6% occur a single time. The ten largest account for 0.9% to 1.4% of the sample.

CDR3 length: 12 amino acids, cysteine to phenylalanine. Only the CDR3 DNA is retained, 36 bases long and in frame from the first base. V gives up 6 bases and J gives up 8 bases, and the segment between their germline ends measures 13 bases. For the unsorted PBMC libraries, 2 million PBMCs were stored in RNAlater at -80 degrees C until RNA extraction and were used to generate the libraries. The multiple sclerosis patients were enrolled in a US clinical protocol that used magnetic resonance imaging to evaluate disease progression. PBMCs were separated from peripheral blood using Ficoll-Hypaque density gradient centrifugation and then cryopreserved in liquid nitrogen.

Sequenced: PBMCs. This clonotype originated in a woman aged 25 to 45 with multiple sclerosis. Recombination connected TRBV12-3 or TRBV12-4 to TRBJ1-2, with an unclear D gene assignment. The nucleotide sequence reads TGTGCCAGCAGAGCAGGTTCGGAGGGCTACACCTTC. This gives the protein CASRAGSEGYTF.